The TCR beta chain described here comes from a study of blood T cell repertoires in COVID-19. Here immunoSEQ multiplex PCR was the method, and the copy in TCRdb shows in-frame clones only, minus some. The table shows 150,000 to 200,000 clones, with 80% to 90% occurring only once. This clone was picked up a small number of times. The CDR3 runs to 15 residues. Germline V gives CDR1 KGHSH, CDR2 LQKENI. Germline trimming cut 3 bases from V and 3 bases from J; bases unmatched to any gene: 1. The chain is built from TRBV18 and TRBJ2-3; TRBD2 matches at 12 bases. The source material was peripheral blood. This TCR was sampled from a young man with active or convalescent COVID-19. CDR3 residues: CASSPTSGSTDTQYF. Written as DNA, the CDR3 is TGTGCCAGCTCACCGACTAGCGGGAGTACAGATACGCAGTATTTT.